This T cell receptor beta chain comes out of a study of cytomegalovirus exposure and HLA in healthy donors. General study points: For cytomegalovirus status, the classifier reportedly gave diagnoses with high specificity and sensitivity. Most TCR beta V segments were productive about 87% or about 30% of the time in an earlier analysis. Confirmation was obtained in vitro that a few CMV-associated chains are specific for CMV antigens. Most TCR sequences were uncommon, yet certain public TCRs appeared in many donors.

Per the germline V gene, CDR1 is LGHNA and CDR2 is YSLEER. Trimming took 4 bases from V and 10 from J, leaving 10 bases between them. The CDR3 is made up of 11 amino acids. Concerning this clone itself: Its matching antigen is unknown.

With 60 Vbeta and 13 Jbeta primers, the PCR was carried out. Profiled with immunoSEQ multiplex PCR; TCRdb holds only in-frame clones, not every one. The repertoire has 100,000 to 150,000 clones, about 86% of them found once; the top ten carry 0.6% to 0.7%. This receptor was obtained from a man between 18 and 29 years old in good health and CMV-seronegative. This sequence joins TRBV4-3 and TRBJ1-2; TRBD1 is a possible D gene (5 bases). Sequences were obtained from PBMCs. The CDR3 spells CASSLGLHYTF. CDR3 bases: TGCGCCAGCAGCCTGGGACTGCACTACACCTTC.